This T cell receptor beta chain derives from a study of early T cells in non-severe SARS-CoV-2 infection. On the study more broadly: Sequencing was performed on bulk RNA from unsorted whole blood, leaving chains unpaired.

This clonotype was seen at least ten times. Antigen specificity is unknown. Unique molecular identifiers were added to individual cDNA molecules. Using its own MiXCR run on the 5' RACE reads, TCRdb lists one record per CDR3 protein. Among some 82,000 distinct CDR3 sequences, about 6.5% were seen once, and the ten largest hold about 8%. The CDR3 is 14 amino acids. Study-level results: A preference for anti-spike CD8 responses marked VDJdb matching, which missed private and CD4 specificities.

The sequence was collected from an adult who was a healthcare worker with PCR-confirmed SARS-CoV-2 infection or an uninfected control (not recorded which). The chain links TRBV21-1 to TRBJ1-2; TRBD1, the table's D call, lacks a check against the DNA. TRBV21-1 is deemed a pseudogene. Sequencing was done on a sample of whole blood. CDR3 region: CASSSPRTDYGYTF. The CDR3, as DNA: TGTGCCAGCAGCAGCCCCCGGACGGACTATGGCTACACCTTC.